These 20 T cell receptor beta chains came from one sample sequenced in a study of cytomegalovirus exposure and HLA in healthy donors. PCR employed 60 Vbeta and 13 Jbeta primers. This table comes from immunoSEQ multiplex PCR, and its TCRdb copy is limited to in-frame clones, with some not included. The top ten clones hold roughly 1.5% of a sample with roughly 120,000 clones, 82% of them seen once. The material sequenced was PBMCs. Every receptor here comes from a woman between 18 and 29 years old in good health and CMV-seronegative.

Concerning this clone itself: Relative to the germline gene, one junction end is altered; a read error may explain this. The chain recombines TRBV7-2 with TRBJ2-1, with a possible D match to TRBD1 (5 bases). CDR3 length: 15 amino acids. The germline gives CDR1 SGHTA, CDR2 FQGNSA. DNA for the CDR3: TGTGCCAGCAGCTCCCGACTGGGGCCCTACAATGAGCGGTTCTTC. Translated, it gives CASSSRLGPYNERFF.

The V and J genes are TRBV6-1 and TRBJ1-2, with D possibly being TRBD1 (5 bases). The germline V gene encodes CDR1 MNHNS and CDR2 SASEGT. This CDR3 contains 13 residues. Trimming removed 7 bases from V and 4 bases from J, with 13 bases in between. This CDR3 is CASNSFTGYGYTF. CDR3 bases: TGTGCCAGCAACTCATTCACAGGCTATGGCTACACCTTC.

This clone was recorded only once. V is TRBV10-2 and J is TRBJ2-2, with D tentatively TRBD2 (7 bases). Deletions cut 6 bases from V and 4 bases from J, with 18 bases between. CDR1 and CDR2 from the germline V gene are WSHSY and SAAADI. CDR3 length: 16 residues. CDR3 bases: TGCGCCAGCAGCCTCCAGGGGCGGGAGAGCACCGGGGAGCTGTTTTTT. Translated, it gives CASSLQGRESTGELFF.

The chain uses TRBV27 and TRBJ1-2, with D perhaps matching TRBD1 (5 bases). The CDR3 contains 15 residues. Germline V CDR1 and CDR2: MNHEY, SMNVEV (reference sequence). The germline V and J ends were trimmed by 9 bases and 3 bases, with 20 bases remaining between them. The CDR3: CASSPTGRGDYGYTF. CDR3 DNA: TGTGCCAGTTCACCAACGGGGAGGGGTGACTATGGCTACACCTTC.

CDR3 sequence (DNA): TGTGCCAGCAGCGTAGCAGGGTACGGGCAGCCCCAGCATTTT. It codes for CASSVAGYGQPQHF. The chain recombines TRBV9 with TRBJ1-5, with D possibly being TRBD1 (5 bases). V lost 0 bases and J lost 7, with 11 bases in between. The CDR3 spans 14 residues. The germline CDR1 and CDR2 sequences are SGDLS and YYNGEE.

The chain employs TRBV29-1 and TRBJ2-1, with D uncertain. The CDR3 covers 11 residues. Trimming left V 7 bases short and J 12 bases short, with 16 bases between. CDR1 and CDR2 (germline): SQVTM, ANQGSEA. The CDR3 is CSGIRSAGQFF. In DNA form, the CDR3 reads TGCAGCGGAATAAGATCCGCCGGGCAGTTCTTC.

The rearrangement links TRBV5-1 to TRBJ1-1; D unresolved. V was shortened by 2 bases and J by 2 bases, with 10 bases between the two germline ends. The CDR3 extends over 14 amino acids. Germline V gene sequence: CDR1 SGHRS, CDR2 YFSETQ. CDR3 residues: CASSFGGPNTEAFF. The CDR3 region has the DNA TGCGCCAGCAGCTTCGGAGGGCCTAACACTGAAGCTTTCTTT.

The chain links TRBV19 to TRBJ2-2; 8 bases match TRBD2. CDR3 length: 15 residues. Per germline, CDR1 LNHDA and CDR2 SQIVND (reference sequence). V was clipped by 10 bases and J by 4 bases; unmatched bases: 11. The CDR3 bases are TGTGCCACCCTGTCTACCGGGACTAGCACCGGGGAGCTGTTTTTT. Translated, it gives CATLSTGTSTGELFF.

The V call is TRBV25-1, the J call TRBJ1-2; a possible D gene is TRBD1 (5 bases). The ends were cut back, 8 bases at V and 6 bases at J, with 13 bases in the middle. This CDR3 is 12 amino acids long. The V gene's germline CDR1 is MGHDK and CDR2 SYGVNS. CDR3 in amino acids: CASAQGANGYTF. CDR3 coding DNA: TGTGCCAGCGCCCAAGGGGCAAATGGCTACACCTTC.

This clone came up once. This sequence joins TRBV4-2 and TRBJ1-1; 8 bases line up with TRBD1. Losses at the gene ends were 1 base for V and 4 bases for J; bases not matched to a gene: 5. CDR3 length equals 15 residues. CDR1 and CDR2 (germline): LGHNA, YNFKEQ. CDR3 protein: CASSQVWTGSTEAFF. In nucleotides, the CDR3 is TGTGCCAGCAGCCAAGTATGGACAGGGAGCACTGAAGCTTTCTTT.

The chain links TRBV29-1 to TRBJ2-3; 10 nucleotides align to TRBD2. Germline CDR1 is SQVTM and CDR2 is ANQGSEA. The V and J ends lost 7 bases and 1 base, in that order; junction bases with no gene match: 5. The CDR3 totals 14 residues. In DNA form, the CDR3 reads TGCAGCGGGAGACTAGCGGGCCGCACAGATACGCAGTATTTT. Translated: CSGRLAGRTDTQYF.

This clone appeared a single time. This chain joins TRBV2 and TRBJ1-2; possible D gene TRBD1, 6 bases. The V gene lost 2 bases and the J gene lost 4 bases, with 8 bases spanning the gap. Germline V CDR1 and CDR2: SNHLY, FYNNEI. The CDR3 spans 13 residues. In nucleotides, the CDR3 is TGTGCCAGCAGTGAATGGGACATCTATGGCTACACCTTC. Residues: CASSEWDIYGYTF. The full variable domain, in which reference TRBV2 and TRBJ1-2 provide the parts outside the CDR3, is EPEVTQTPSHQVTQMGQEVILRCVPISNHLYFYWYRQILGQKVEFLVSFYNNEISEKSEIFDDQFSVERPDGSNFTLKIRSTKLEDSAMYFCASSEWDIYGYTFGSGTRLTVV.

The gene calls are TRBV19 and TRBJ1-1, with 7 bases matching TRBD1. CDR1 and CDR2 (germline): LNHDA, SQIVND (reference sequence). V trimming: 3 bases; J trimming: 4 bases; junction bases outside the gene matches: 8. The CDR3 has 15 amino acids. The CDR3 region is CASSMIPTGPTEAFF. The CDR3 nucleotides are TGTGCCAGTAGTATGATCCCGACAGGGCCCACTGAAGCTTTCTTT.

The chain employs TRBV23-1 and TRBJ1-2; D not certain. TRBV23-1 is an open reading frame whose function is uncertain. This CDR3 is 13 amino acids long. V was pared by 3 bases and J by 4 bases, with 9 bases between. The CDR3 reads CASSHPPFYGYTF. The CDR3 DNA follows: TGCGCCAGCAGTCACCCCCCATTCTATGGCTACACCTTC.

The chain is built from TRBV7-6 and TRBJ2-3; unclear D gene. Germline V gives CDR1 SGHVS, CDR2 FNYEAQ. Trimming removed 2 bases from V and 4 bases from J, with 7 bases in between. The CDR3 loop spans 13 amino acids. DNA for the CDR3: TGTGCCAGCAGCTTATCAGTTCCAGATACGCAGTATTTT. This sequence encodes CASSLSVPDTQYF.

This clone was detected a few times. V gene TRBV5-1 combines with J gene TRBJ2-2, with unresolved D. Trimming cost V 6 bases and J 2 bases, with 8 bases left between them. From germline, CDR1 is SGHRS and CDR2 YFSETQ. This CDR3 has 13 residues. The CDR3 DNA reads as TGCGCCAGCACCTTCGGTAACACCGGGGAGCTGTTTTTT. As protein: CASTFGNTGELFF.

V usage is TRBV5-1 and J usage is TRBJ2-1; maybe TRBD2 (5 bases). CDR3 length equals 15 residues. Germline V CDR1 and CDR2: SGHRS, YFSETQ. Trimming took off 2 bases at V and 1 base at J, with 10 bases between the two ends. Written as DNA, the CDR3 is TGCGCCAGCAGCTTAACTAGTTCATCCTACAATGAGCAGTTCTTC. As protein: CASSLTSSSYNEQFF.

This chain uses TRBV19 with TRBJ1-1; TRBD1 aligns across 7 bases. CDR1 is LNHDA, CDR2 SQIVND, per germline (reference sequence). Unmatched junction bases numbered 11, after V lost 6 bases and J lost 4 bases. The CDR3 has 15 residues. The CDR3 reads CASRNRDSSITEAFF. In DNA form, the CDR3 reads TGTGCCAGTAGAAACCGGGACAGCTCGATCACTGAAGCTTTCTTT.

This chain uses TRBV9 with TRBJ1-2, with a weak D call TRBD1 (5 bases). The V end was cut by 2 bases, the J end by 5 bases, with 10 bases between. This CDR3 contains 13 residues. Germline values: CDR1 SGDLS, CDR2 YYNGEE. The CDR3 coding sequence is TGTGCCAGCAGCGTCCAGGGATTTTATGGCTACACCTTC. Its translation: CASSVQGFYGYTF.

This clone was detected only once. The gene calls are TRBV5-1 and TRBJ1-2; no clear D gene. V lost 4 bases and J lost 7, with 8 bases in between. The germline V gene encodes CDR1 SGHRS and CDR2 YFSETQ. The CDR3 spans 11 residues. The CDR3 region has the DNA TGCGCCAGCAGCCTGGACGGTGGCTACACCTTC. This gives the protein CASSLDGGYTF.